This T cell receptor (beta chain) is drawn from a study of blood T cells in healthy people across ages. This clonotype was detected only a few times. Germline V CDR1 and CDR2: SGDLS, YYNGEE. The V gene end was trimmed by 2 bases and the J gene end by 6 bases; junction bases not matched to a gene: 8. There are 14 residues in the CDR3. A J-beta primer mix and a sample-barcoded 5' primer were used in a second PCR of about 7 to 12 cycles. A single record per CDR3 protein comes from TCRdb applying MiXCR to the 5' RACE reads. The table lists around 820,000 distinct CDR3 sequences, more than 20% of them singletons. These data were also reused for a study on T cells of mothers and their children.

Sequences were obtained from blood. The origin of this receptor is a boy between 5 and 17 years old in good health. The V call is TRBV9, the J call TRBJ2-7; 7 bases are shared with TRBD2. The CDR3 reads CASSVAAGVPEQYF. The CDR3 DNA reads as TGTGCCAGCAGCGTGGCTGCGGGAGTTCCCGAGCAGTACTTC.